This T cell receptor beta chain was observed in a study of siplizumab effects on memory and regulatory T cells. Assays were performed on 95,000 to 100,000 TCR templates per sample. TCRdb keeps only in-frame clones here, not all; method: immunoSEQ multiplex PCR. This table has over 100,000 clones, over 85% appearing once. For this clone: The antigen remains unidentified.

Germline assignment: CDR1 MNHNS and CDR2 SASEGT. The CDR3 loop spans 17 amino acids. V was cut by 1 base and J by 0 bases, with 13 bases left in between. General study points: Treg-derived clones made up an average of about 73% of mappable alloreactive CD4+ clones with siplizumab and under 35% in controls.

This TCR came from a human donor in good health. Sequencing was done on a sample of non-Treg CD4+ T cells sorted from blood. The chain is built from TRBV6-1 and TRBJ1-3, with unresolved D. The CDR3 here is CASSEGLGGGSGNTIYF. The CDR3 region has the DNA TGTGCCAGCAGTGAAGGATTGGGCGGTGGCTCTGGAAACACCATATATTTT.